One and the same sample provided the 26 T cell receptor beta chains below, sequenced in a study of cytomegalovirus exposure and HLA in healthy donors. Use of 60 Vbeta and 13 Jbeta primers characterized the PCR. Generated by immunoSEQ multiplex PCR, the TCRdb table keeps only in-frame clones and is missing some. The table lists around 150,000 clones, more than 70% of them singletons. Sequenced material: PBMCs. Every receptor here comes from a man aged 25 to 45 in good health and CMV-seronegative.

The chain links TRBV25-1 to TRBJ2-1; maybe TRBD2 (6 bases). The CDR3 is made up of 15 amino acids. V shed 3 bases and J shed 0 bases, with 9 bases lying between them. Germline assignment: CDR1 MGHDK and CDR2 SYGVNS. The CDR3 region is CASSEFGSSYNEQFF. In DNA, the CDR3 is TGTGCCAGCAGTGAGTTCGGGAGCTCCTACAATGAGCAGTTCTTC.

CDR3 coding DNA: TGTGCCAGCAGTAAAGGACATGGATCCCATGGCTACACCTTC. Amino acids: CASSKGHGSHGYTF. The genes are TRBV6-1 and TRBJ1-2; D possibly corresponds to TRBD1 (5 bases). The germline V gene encodes CDR1 MNHNS and CDR2 SASEGT. The V and J ends lost 5 bases and 6 bases respectively, with 16 bases between them. The CDR3 extends over 14 amino acids.

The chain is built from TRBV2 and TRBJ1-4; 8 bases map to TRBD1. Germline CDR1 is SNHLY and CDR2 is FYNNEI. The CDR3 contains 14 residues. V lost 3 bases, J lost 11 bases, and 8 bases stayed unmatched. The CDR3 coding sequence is TGTGCCAGCAGTGAGTCAGGGGGCCCCGAGAAACTGTTTTTT. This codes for CASSESGGPEKLFF.

The CDR3 bases are TGTGCCAGCAGCCTGGGACTAGCGGGAGGGCACAATGAGCAGTTCTTC. Its translation: CASSLGLAGGHNEQFF. The chain uses TRBV5-5 and TRBJ2-1; 16 bases are shared with TRBD2. Looked up from germline, CDR1 is SGHKS and CDR2 is YYEKEE (reference sequence). This CDR3 is 16 amino acids long. The V segment lost 4 bases and the J segment 5 bases; nucleotides outside the gene matches: 3.

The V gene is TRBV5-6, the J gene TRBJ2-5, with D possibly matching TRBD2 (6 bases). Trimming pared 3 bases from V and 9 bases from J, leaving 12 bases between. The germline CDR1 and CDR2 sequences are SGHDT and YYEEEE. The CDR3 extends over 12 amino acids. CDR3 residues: CASSYYSGAQYF. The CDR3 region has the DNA TGTGCCAGCAGCTATTACTCGGGGGCCCAGTACTTC.

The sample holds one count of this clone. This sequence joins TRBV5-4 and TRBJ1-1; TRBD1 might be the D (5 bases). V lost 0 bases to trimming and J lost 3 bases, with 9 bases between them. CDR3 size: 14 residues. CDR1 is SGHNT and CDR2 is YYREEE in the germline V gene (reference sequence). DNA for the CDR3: TGTGCCAGCAGCTTGGCCGGGGGTCACACTGAAGCTTTCTTT. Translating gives CASSLAGGHTEAFF.

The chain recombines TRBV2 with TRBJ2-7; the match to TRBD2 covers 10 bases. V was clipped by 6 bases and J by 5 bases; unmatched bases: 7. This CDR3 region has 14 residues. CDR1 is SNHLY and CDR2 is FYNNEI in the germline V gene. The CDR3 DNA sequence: TGTGCCAGCAGGATTAGCGGGAGGTTGGACGAGCAGTACTTC. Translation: CASRISGRLDEQYF.

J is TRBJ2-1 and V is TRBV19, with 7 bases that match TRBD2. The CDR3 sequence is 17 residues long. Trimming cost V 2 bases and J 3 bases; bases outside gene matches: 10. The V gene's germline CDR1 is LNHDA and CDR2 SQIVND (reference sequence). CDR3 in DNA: TGTGCCAGTAGTATACGATCTAGCGGCCCAAACTACAATGAGCAGTTCTTC. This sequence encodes CASSIRSSGPNYNEQFF.

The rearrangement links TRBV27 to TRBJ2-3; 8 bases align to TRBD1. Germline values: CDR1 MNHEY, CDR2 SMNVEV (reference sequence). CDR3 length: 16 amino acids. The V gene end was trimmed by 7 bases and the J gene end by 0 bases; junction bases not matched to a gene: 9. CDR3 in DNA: TGTGCCAGCACCGCCACGGGACAGGTGAGCACAGATACGCAGTATTTT. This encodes CASTATGQVSTDTQYF.

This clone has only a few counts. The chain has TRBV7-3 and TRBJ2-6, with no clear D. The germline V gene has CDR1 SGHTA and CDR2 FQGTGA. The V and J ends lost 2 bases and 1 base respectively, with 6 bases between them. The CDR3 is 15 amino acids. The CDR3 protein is CASSLPGSGANVLTF. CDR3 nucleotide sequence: TGTGCCAGCAGCTTACCCGGTTCTGGGGCCAACGTCCTGACTTTC.

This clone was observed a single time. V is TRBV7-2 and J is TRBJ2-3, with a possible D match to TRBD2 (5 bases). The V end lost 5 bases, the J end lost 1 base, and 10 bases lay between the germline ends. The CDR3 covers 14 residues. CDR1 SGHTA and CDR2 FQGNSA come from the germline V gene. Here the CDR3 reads CASSHRTRTDTQYF. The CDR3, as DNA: TGTGCCAGCAGCCATAGGACTCGCACAGATACGCAGTATTTT.

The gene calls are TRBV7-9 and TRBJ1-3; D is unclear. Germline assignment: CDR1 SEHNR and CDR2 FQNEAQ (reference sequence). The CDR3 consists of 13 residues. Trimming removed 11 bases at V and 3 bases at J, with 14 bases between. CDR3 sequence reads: CALGGMSGNTIYF. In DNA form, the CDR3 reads TGTGCCCTCGGCGGCATGAGTGGAAACACCATATATTTT.

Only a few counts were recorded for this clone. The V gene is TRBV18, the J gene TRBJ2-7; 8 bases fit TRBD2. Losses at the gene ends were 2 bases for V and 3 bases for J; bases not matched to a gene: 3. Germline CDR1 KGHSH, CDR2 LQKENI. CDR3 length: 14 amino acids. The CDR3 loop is CASSPASGLYEQYF. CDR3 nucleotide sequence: TGTGCCAGCTCACCAGCTAGCGGGCTCTACGAGCAGTACTTC.

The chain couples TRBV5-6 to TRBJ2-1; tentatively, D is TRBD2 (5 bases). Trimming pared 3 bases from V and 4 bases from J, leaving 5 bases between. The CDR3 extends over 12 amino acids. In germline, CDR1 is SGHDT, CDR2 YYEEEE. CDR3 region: CASSWEYNEQFF. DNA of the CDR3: TGTGCCAGCAGCTGGGAGTACAATGAGCAGTTCTTC.

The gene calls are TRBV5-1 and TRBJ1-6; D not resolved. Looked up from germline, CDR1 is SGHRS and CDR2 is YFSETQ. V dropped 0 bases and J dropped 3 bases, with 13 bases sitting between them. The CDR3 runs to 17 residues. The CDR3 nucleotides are TGCGCCAGCAGCTTGGAACCTACCGAGGACTATAATTCACCCCTCCACTTT. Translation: CASSLEPTEDYNSPLHF.

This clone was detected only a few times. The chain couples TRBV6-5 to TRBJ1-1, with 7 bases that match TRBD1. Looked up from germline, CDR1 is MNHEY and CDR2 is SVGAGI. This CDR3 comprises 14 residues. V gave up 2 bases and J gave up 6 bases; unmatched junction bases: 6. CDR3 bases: TGTGCCAGCAGTTACACCGACAGGGAGTCTGAAGCTTTCTTT. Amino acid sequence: CASSYTDRESEAFF.

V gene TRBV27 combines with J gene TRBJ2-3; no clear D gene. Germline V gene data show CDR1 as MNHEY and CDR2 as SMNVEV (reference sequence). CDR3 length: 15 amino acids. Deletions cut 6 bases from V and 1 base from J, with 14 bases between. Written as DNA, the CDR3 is TGTGCCAGCAGGCCAGCGACTCCCCGCACAGATACGCAGTATTTT. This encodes CASRPATPRTDTQYF.

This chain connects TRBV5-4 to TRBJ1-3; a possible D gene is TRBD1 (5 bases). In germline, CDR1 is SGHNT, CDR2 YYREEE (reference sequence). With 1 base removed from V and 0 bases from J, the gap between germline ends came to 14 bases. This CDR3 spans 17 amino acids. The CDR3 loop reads CASSLQGVKASGNTIYF. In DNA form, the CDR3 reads TGTGCCAGCAGCTTGCAGGGTGTAAAAGCCTCTGGAAACACCATATATTTT.

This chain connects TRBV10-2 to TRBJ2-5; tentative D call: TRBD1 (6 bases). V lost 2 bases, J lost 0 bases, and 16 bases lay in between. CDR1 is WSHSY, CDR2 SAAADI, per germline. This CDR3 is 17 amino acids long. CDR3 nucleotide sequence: TGCGCCAGCAGTGAGCAGGGACATCTGAATAACCAAGAGACCCAGTACTTC. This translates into CASSEQGHLNNQETQYF.

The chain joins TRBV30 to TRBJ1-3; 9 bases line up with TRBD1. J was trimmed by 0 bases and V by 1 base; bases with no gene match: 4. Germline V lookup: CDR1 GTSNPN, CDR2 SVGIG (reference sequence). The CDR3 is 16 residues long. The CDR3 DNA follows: TGTGCCTGGAGTGGGGGGACAGGGTTCTCTGGAAACACCATATATTTT. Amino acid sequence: CAWSGGTGFSGNTIYF.

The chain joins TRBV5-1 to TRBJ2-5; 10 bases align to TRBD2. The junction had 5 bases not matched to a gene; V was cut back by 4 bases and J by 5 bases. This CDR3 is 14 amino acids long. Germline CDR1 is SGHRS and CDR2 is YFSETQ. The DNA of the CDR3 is TGCGCCAGCAGCCTCCAGACTAGCGGGGAGACCCAGTACTTC. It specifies CASSLQTSGETQYF.

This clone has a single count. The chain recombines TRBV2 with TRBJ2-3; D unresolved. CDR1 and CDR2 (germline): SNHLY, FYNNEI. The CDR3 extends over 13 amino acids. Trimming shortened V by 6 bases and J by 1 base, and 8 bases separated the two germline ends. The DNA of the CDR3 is TGTGCCAGCAGGACGGGTCGCACAGATACGCAGTATTTT. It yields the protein CASRTGRTDTQYF.

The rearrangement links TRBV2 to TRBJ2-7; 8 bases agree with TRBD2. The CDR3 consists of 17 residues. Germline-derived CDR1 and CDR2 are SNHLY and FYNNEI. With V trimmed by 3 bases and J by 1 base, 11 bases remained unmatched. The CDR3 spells CASSDPLSGRRSYEQYF. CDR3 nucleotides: TGTGCCAGCAGTGATCCCCTGAGCGGGAGAAGATCCTACGAGCAGTACTTC.

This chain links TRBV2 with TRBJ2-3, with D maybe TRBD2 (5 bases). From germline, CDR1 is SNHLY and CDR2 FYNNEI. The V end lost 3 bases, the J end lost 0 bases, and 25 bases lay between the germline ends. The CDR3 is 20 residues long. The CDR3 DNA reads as TGTGCCAGCAGTGAGCCCTTACGGGCGGGCTCCCACTCTAGCACAGATACGCAGTATTTT. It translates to CASSEPLRAGSHSSTDTQYF. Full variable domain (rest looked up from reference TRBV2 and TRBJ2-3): EPEVTQTPSHQVTQMGQEVILRCVPISNHLYFYWYRQILGQKVEFLVSFYNNEISEKSEIFDDQFSVERPDGSNFTLKIRSTKLEDSAMYFCASSEPLRAGSHSSTDTQYFGPGTRLTVL.

The CDR3 sequence is CASSPRDNAYNEQFF. In nucleotides, the CDR3 is TGTGCCAGCAGTCCCCGGGACAACGCCTACAATGAGCAGTTCTTC. This rearrangement joins TRBV6-5 to TRBJ2-1, with a weak D call TRBD1 (6 bases). The CDR3 is 15 amino acids. Germline CDR1 MNHEY, CDR2 SVGAGI. V was trimmed by 5 bases and J by 2 bases, leaving 13 bases between them.

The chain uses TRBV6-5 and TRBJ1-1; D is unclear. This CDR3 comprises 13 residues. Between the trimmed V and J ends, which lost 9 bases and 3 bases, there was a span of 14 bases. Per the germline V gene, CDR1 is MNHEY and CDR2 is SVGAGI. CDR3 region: CARPCRRDTEAFF. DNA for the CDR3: TGTGCCAGGCCGTGTAGGCGGGACACTGAAGCTTTCTTT.